This T cell receptor (beta chain) was observed in a study of OX40 agonist ivuxolimab in advanced cancers. Measured with immunoSEQ multiplex PCR; TCRdb has only the in-frame clones, and not every one. Of more than 10,000 clones in the sample, 65% to 80% were seen once. Autoimmune disease history or systemic immunosuppression meant exclusion. Of note for this clone: Antigen unknown.

Broader study findings: Average numbers of expanded clones were greater in CD8+ T cells than in CD4+.

Germline CDR1 reads DFQATT; CDR2 reads SNEGSKA (reference sequence). This CDR3 is 10 amino acids long. V and J are TRBV20-1 and TRBJ2-5; D is ambiguous. The J call may be mistaken, given a closer DNA end match to TRBJ2-7. The sample was CD4+ or CD8+ T cells sorted from blood, taken in a trial of the OX40 agonist ivuxolimab. The origin of this receptor is an adult with an advanced solid tumor such as melanoma, head and neck, liver or kidney cancer. CDR3 DNA sequence: TGCAGTGCCGGCGACTACGAGCAGTACTTC. Amino acids: CSAGDYEQYF.